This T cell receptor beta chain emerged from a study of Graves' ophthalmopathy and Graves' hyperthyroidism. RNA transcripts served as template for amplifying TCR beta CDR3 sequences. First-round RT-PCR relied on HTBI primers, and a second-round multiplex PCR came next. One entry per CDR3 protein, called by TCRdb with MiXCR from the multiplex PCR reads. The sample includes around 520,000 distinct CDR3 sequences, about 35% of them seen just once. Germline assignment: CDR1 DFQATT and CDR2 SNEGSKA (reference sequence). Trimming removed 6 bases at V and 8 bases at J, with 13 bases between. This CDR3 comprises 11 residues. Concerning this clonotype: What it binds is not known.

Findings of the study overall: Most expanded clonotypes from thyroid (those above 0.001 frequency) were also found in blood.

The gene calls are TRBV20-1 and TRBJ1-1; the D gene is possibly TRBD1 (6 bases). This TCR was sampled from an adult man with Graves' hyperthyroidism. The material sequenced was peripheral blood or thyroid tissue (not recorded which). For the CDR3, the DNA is TGCAGTGCAGGCCGTGGGACAGAAGCTTTCTTT. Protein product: CSAGRGTEAFF.